This T cell receptor (beta chain) was observed in a study of regulatory T cells in long-lasting Graves disease. Study conclusions and caveats: The number of shared public clonotypes was higher in persistent patients (2,741) than new patients (about 910).

This sample's time point: newly diagnosed GD, antithyroid drugs for less than 3 months. Researchers made the TCR library from RNA that was extracted from PBMCs. The source of the patients was an endocrinology department in Xi'an, China. This clonotype was recorded at least ten times. What it recognizes is unknown. To make TCR beta libraries, researchers used iRepertoire HTBI primers and Arm-PCR of CDR3 regions. TCRdb processed the multiplex PCR reads anew with MiXCR; each CDR3 protein has one entry. Here the sample spans approximately 540,000 distinct CDR3 sequences, around 11% being singletons. V lost 0 bases to trimming and J lost 3 bases; unmatched junction nucleotides: 5. The CDR3 sequence is 17 residues long. Germline CDR1 MNHEY, CDR2 SVGAGI. These records were also assigned to another study, of T cells in Graves' hyperthyroidism and ophthalmopathy. As that study records: Exclusions: uncontrolled infection, other autoimmune disease, pregnancy, lactation. Classification by a 13 V-J model distinguished ophthalmopathy from stable hyperthyroidism.

The V call is TRBV6-5, the J call TRBJ2-1; 10 nucleotides align to TRBD2. Here the sequenced sample was peripheral blood mononuclear cells (PBMCs), taken at new diagnosis, from a patient treated with antithyroid drugs. This clonotype originated in a young woman with Graves disease. The CDR3 protein is CASSYSTSGIYYNEQFF. The CDR3 nucleotides are TGTGCCAGCAGTTACTCTACTAGCGGGATTTACTACAATGAGCAGTTCTTC.